These 23 T cell receptor beta chains came from one sample sequenced in a study of cytomegalovirus exposure and HLA in healthy donors. Primers included in the PCR were 60 Vbeta and 13 Jbeta primers. The data were produced by immunoSEQ multiplex PCR, yet TCRdb's version contains in-frame clones alone and is incomplete. Among approximately 190,000 clones listed, roughly 80% were seen once. The specimen was PBMCs. These receptors came from a woman in her late teens or twenties in good health and CMV-seronegative.

This sequence joins TRBV27 and TRBJ2-7; unclear D gene. CDR1 and CDR2 (germline): MNHEY, SMNVEV (reference sequence). The CDR3 contains 12 residues. Between the trimmed V and J ends, which lost 4 bases and 6 bases, there was a span of 10 bases. The CDR3: CASSSSLPEQYF. Written as DNA, the CDR3 is TGTGCCAGCAGTTCATCCCTCCCCGAGCAGTACTTC.

This clone was seen a few times. The chain employs TRBV5-6 and TRBJ2-1; TRBD2 aligns across 9 bases. Trimming took 3 bases from V and 5 from J; bases not matched to a gene: 0. Germline V gene sequence: CDR1 SGHDT, CDR2 YYEEEE. CDR3 length: 13 residues. This chain's CDR3 is CASSWTSDNEQFF. DNA of the CDR3: TGTGCCAGCAGCTGGACTAGCGACAATGAGCAGTTCTTC.

This chain links TRBV5-5 with TRBJ2-7, with 13 bases identical to TRBD2. The CDR3 spans 20 residues. The V and J ends lost 0 bases and 0 bases, in that order; junction bases with no gene match: 12. Germline CDR1 is SGHKS and CDR2 is YYEKEE (reference sequence). As DNA, the CDR3 is TGTGCCAGCAGCTTGGCGATACTAGCGGGAGGGCCTAGGGGCTCCTACGAGCAGTACGTC. Translated, it gives CASSLAILAGGPRGSYEQYV.

The genes are TRBV9 and TRBJ2-2; D possibly corresponds to TRBD1 (5 bases). Germline-derived CDR1 and CDR2 are SGDLS and YYNGEE. The ends were cut back, 0 bases at V and 5 bases at J, with 8 bases in the middle. The CDR3 is 14 amino acids. CDR3 residues: CASSVDRLTGELFF. The CDR3 DNA reads TGTGCCAGCAGCGTAGACAGGTTGACCGGGGAGCTGTTTTTT. Combining the CDR3 with reference TRBV9 and TRBJ2-2 gives the whole variable domain DSGVTQTPKHLITATGQRVTLRCSPRSGDLSVYWYQQSLDQGLQFLIQYYNGEERAKGNILERFSAQQFPDLHSELNLSSLELGDSALYFCASSVDRLTGELFFGEGSRLTVL.

The chain employs TRBV21-1 and TRBJ2-5; TRBD2, the table's D call, was not compared with the DNA. TRBV21-1 is termed a pseudogene. This CDR3 is 16 amino acids long. The CDR3: CASSNGREDDKETQYF. In nucleotides, the CDR3 is TGTGCCAGCAGCAATGGTCGGGAGGACGATAAAGAGACCCAGTACTTC.

Regarding this clone: Other DNA variants within this sample encode the same CDR3. The DNA of the CDR3 is TGTGCCAGCAGTCACCAGCCTCCTGGCAGGGTAAAAGCGCGAGGGGCCAACGTCCTGACTTTC. This translates into CASSHQPPGRVKARGANVLTF. The chain combines TRBV28 with TRBJ2-6, with D possibly matching TRBD1 (5 bases). The CDR3 is 21 residues long. V lost 5 bases and J lost 4, with 30 bases in between. Germline values: CDR1 MDHEN, CDR2 SYDVKM.

This clone was picked up a small number of times. The chain couples TRBV7-6 to TRBJ1-4; tentatively, D is TRBD1 (5 bases). V was shortened by 5 bases and J by 5 bases, with 9 bases between the two germline ends. Germline loops: CDR1 SGHVS, CDR2 FNYEAQ. CDR3 size: 13 residues. The CDR3 DNA reads TGTGCCAGCAGCGTTGGGGGGAATGAAAAACTGTTTTTT. This gives the protein CASSVGGNEKLFF.

DNA for the CDR3: TGTGCCAGCAGCTTAGTAGGTAGCGGGATCCCAGATACGCAGTATTTT. Amino acids: CASSLVGSGIPDTQYF. The J gene is TRBJ2-3, the V gene TRBV7-2, with 8 bases fitting TRBD2. This CDR3 contains 16 residues. V shed 1 base and J 4 bases; nucleotides not matched to a gene: 7. Per germline, CDR1 SGHTA and CDR2 FQGNSA.

This clone was seen just once. The rearrangement uses TRBV30 and TRBJ2-1; 10 bases map to TRBD2. J gave up 7 bases and V 4 bases, and 7 bases lay outside the gene matches. Germline CDR1 and CDR2: GTSNPN and SVGIG (reference sequence). The CDR3 consists of 14 residues. CDR3 region: CAWTASGSSNEQFF. CDR3 nucleotides: TGTGCCTGGACAGCTAGCGGGAGTTCTAATGAGCAGTTCTTC.

The table lists this clone with a few counts. The chain recombines TRBV14 with TRBJ2-7, with TRBD2 identical over 7 bases. Germline-derived CDR1 and CDR2 are SGHDN and FVKESK. The CDR3 has 14 amino acids. V was pared by 4 bases and J by 7 bases, with 10 bases of the junction left unmatched. CDR3 DNA sequence: TGTGCCAGCAGCCGGGACTACCTTATAGGAGAGCAGTACTTC. The encoded protein is CASSRDYLIGEQYF.

The rearrangement links TRBV29-1 to TRBJ1-2; 7 bases are a match to TRBD1. The CDR3 loop spans 13 amino acids. V gave up 4 bases and J gave up 8 bases; unmatched junction bases: 10. CDR1 is SQVTM, CDR2 ANQGSEA, per germline. The CDR3 DNA reads TGCAGCGTTGGGGACAGACGTCTATTAGGCTACACCTTC. It encodes CSVGDRRLLGYTF.

The rearrangement links TRBV19 to TRBJ1-2; D might be TRBD1 (6 bases). CDR3 length: 14 amino acids. Trimming pared 11 bases from V and 7 bases from J, leaving 23 bases between. Germline V gene sequence: CDR1 LNHDA, CDR2 SQIVND (reference sequence). CDR3 sequence: CASQTGLGVVGYTF. DNA of the CDR3: TGTGCCTCTCAAACAGGGCTCGGGGTGGTTGGCTACACCTTC.

The rearrangement uses TRBV5-1 and TRBJ2-1; perhaps TRBD2 as D (7 bases). V shed 2 bases and J shed 0 bases, with 24 bases lying between them. The CDR3 is 20 residues long. The germline V gene has CDR1 SGHRS and CDR2 YFSETQ. The CDR3, as DNA: TGCGCCAGCAGCTTAAGGGGGGGTTCGTTGGACACGTCCTCCTACAATGAGCAGTTCTTC. It yields the protein CASSLRGGSLDTSSYNEQFF. The full variable domain, its missing parts supplied by reference TRBV5-1 and TRBJ2-1, is KAGVTQTPRYLIKTRGQQVTLSCSPISGHRSVSWYQQTPGQGLQFLFEYFSETQRNKGNFPGRFSGRQFSNSRSEMNVSTLELGDSALYLCASSLRGGSLDTSSYNEQFFGPGTRLTVL.

V gene TRBV9 combines with J gene TRBJ2-1, with 7 positions matching TRBD1. Germline lookup yields CDR1 SGDLS and CDR2 YYNGEE. V gave up 4 bases and J gave up 3 bases; unmatched junction bases: 7. CDR3 length: 15 amino acids. Written as DNA, the CDR3 is TGTGCCAGCAGCACCCGGGACAGCTTCTACAATGAGCAGTTCTTC. It codes for CASSTRDSFYNEQFF.

The chain combines TRBV4-3 with TRBJ2-2, with 10 bases matching TRBD2. The V and J ends lost 0 bases and 5 bases, in that order; junction bases with no gene match: 6. Germline CDR1 and CDR2: LGHNA and YSLEER. CDR3 size: 17 residues. CDR3 sequence reads: CASSQDSGRIRTGELFF. The CDR3 coding sequence is TGCGCCAGCAGCCAAGATAGCGGGAGGATACGAACCGGGGAGCTGTTTTTT.

In its sample, this clone was seen once. An end of the junction does not agree with germline; a read error may underlie this. The rearrangement links TRBV7-7 to TRBJ2-2, with 7 bases lining up with TRBD1. This CDR3 has 15 residues. Germline lookup yields CDR1 SSHAT and CDR2 FNYEAQ (reference sequence). CDR3 sequence: CASSPGTENTGELFF. CDR3 DNA: TGTGCTAGCAGCCCTGGGACAGAGAACACCGGGGAGCTGTTTTTT.

CDR3 coding DNA: TGTGCCAGCAGCCCCCTTGGGAGCTCCTACGAGCAGTACTTC. Amino acids: CASSPLGSSYEQYF. J is TRBJ2-7 and V is TRBV4-2, with a possible D match to TRBD2 (5 bases). The germline CDR1 and CDR2 sequences are LGHNA and YNFKEQ. The CDR3 is 14 amino acids. Trimming stripped 4 bases from V and 0 bases from J, with 10 bases between.

The rearrangement joins TRBV27 to TRBJ2-1; TRBD2 is a possible D gene (6 bases). The CDR3 runs 14 residues. The V gene's germline CDR1 is MNHEY and CDR2 SMNVEV (reference sequence). Trimming pared 8 bases from V and 5 bases from J, leaving 16 bases between. The CDR3 here is CASAKSAGNNEQFF. In DNA form, the CDR3 reads TGTGCCAGCGCTAAATCGGCGGGAAACAATGAGCAGTTCTTC.

The V and J genes are TRBV19 and TRBJ1-1; D not certain. V was clipped by 0 bases and J by 3 bases, with 11 bases between them. The CDR3 loop spans 15 amino acids. Germline V CDR1 and CDR2: LNHDA, SQIVND (reference sequence). This CDR3 reads CASSIEEGRDTEAFF. In nucleotides, the CDR3 is TGTGCCAGTAGTATAGAAGAGGGTAGGGACACTGAAGCTTTCTTT.

This chain links TRBV2 with TRBJ1-1, with a weak D call TRBD1 (5 bases). The germline V gene has CDR1 SNHLY and CDR2 FYNNEI. The CDR3 has 15 amino acids. Trimming cost V 7 bases and J 3 bases, with 18 bases left between them. CDR3 sequence reads: CASTSLTDLDTEAFF. For the CDR3, the DNA is TGTGCCAGCACCTCATTGACAGACTTAGACACTGAAGCTTTCTTT. The variable domain in full, with the rest retrieved from reference TRBV2 and TRBJ1-1, is EPEVTQTPSHQVTQMGQEVILRCVPISNHLYFYWYRQILGQKVEFLVSFYNNEISEKSEIFDDQFSVERPDGSNFTLKIRSTKLEDSAMYFCASTSLTDLDTEAFFGQGTRLTVV.

This rearrangement joins TRBV5-4 to TRBJ2-3; TRBD2 might be the D (5 bases). Germline V lookup: CDR1 SGHNT, CDR2 YYREEE (reference sequence). V lost 1 base, J lost 10 bases, and 25 bases lay in between. The CDR3 runs 17 residues. CDR3 protein: CASSLSGEADWGTAQYF. CDR3 bases: TGTGCCAGCAGCTTGAGTGGAGAAGCGGATTGGGGAACGGCGCAGTATTTT.

The chain joins TRBV2 to TRBJ2-6; the D is unclear. Germline CDR1 SNHLY, CDR2 FYNNEI. Trimming removed 6 bases from V and 0 bases from J, with 6 bases in between. The CDR3 contains 14 residues. The CDR3, as DNA: TGTGCCAGCAGCCCAGACTCTGGGGCCAACGTCCTGACTTTC. Its protein is CASSPDSGANVLTF.

This clone was seen a single time. This chain joins TRBV4-3 and TRBJ2-3, with TRBD2 matching over 12 bases. The length of the CDR3 is 18 residues. CDR1 LGHNA and CDR2 YSLEER come from the germline V gene. V shed 4 bases, J shed 3 bases, and the junction held 11 bases outside the gene matches. This chain's CDR3 is CASSRGLAGIAGTDTQYF. As DNA, the CDR3 is TGCGCCAGCAGCCGCGGACTAGCGGGAATAGCAGGGACAGATACGCAGTATTTT.